Presented here are 11 T cell receptor beta chains from one specimen sequenced in a study. In TCRdb, the 5' RACE reads were re-called with MiXCR into one record per CDR3 protein. This sample yields around 6,400 distinct CDR3 sequences, of which 59% are seen a single time; under 5% belongs to the top ten. Sequenced material: tumor-infiltrating memory CD4+ T cells sorted from the breast tumor. Subset in this sample: memory CD4+ T cells, CD4+CD45RO+CD25-. These TCRs come from a female donor with breast cancer.

J is TRBJ2-1 and V is TRBV20-1, with D perhaps given as TRBD1 or TRBD2 (6 bases each). This CDR3 has 19 amino acids. V shed 1 base and J shed 0 bases, with 22 bases lying between them. Germline lookup yields CDR1 DFQATT and CDR2 SNEGSKA (reference sequence). CDR3: CSARGGAGLGKSSYNEQFF. The CDR3 DNA reads TGCAGTGCTAGAGGGGGGGCAGGACTGGGAAAAAGCTCCTACAATGAGCAGTTCTTC.

V gene TRBV11-2 combines with J gene TRBJ2-7, with 8 bases fitting TRBD1. CDR1 and CDR2 (germline): SGHAT, FQNNGV. V shed 6 bases and J 1 base; nucleotides not matched to a gene: 5. The CDR3 loop spans 14 amino acids. The CDR3 sequence: CASRPTGGSYEQYF. In nucleotides, the CDR3 is TGTGCCAGCAGGCCCACAGGGGGATCCTACGAGCAGTACTTC.

The chain joins TRBV20-1 to TRBJ2-1; 9 nucleotides align to TRBD1. The germline V gene encodes CDR1 DFQATT and CDR2 SNEGSKA (reference sequence). Germline trimming cut 6 bases from V and 2 bases from J; bases unmatched to any gene: 5. The length of the CDR3 is 14 residues. The chain's CDR3 is CSATRQGAYNEQFF. For the CDR3, the DNA is TGCAGTGCAACCAGACAGGGGGCCTACAATGAGCAGTTCTTC.

Note on this clonotype: One end of the junction varies from germline; a read error may be responsible. The rearrangement uses TRBV4-1 and TRBJ1-5; 7 bases match TRBD1. The V gene's germline CDR1 is MGHRA and CDR2 YSYEKL. The length of the CDR3 is 14 residues. The CDR3 loop reads CASSQTGGNQPQHF. DNA of the CDR3: TGTGCCAGCAGCCAAACAGGGGGCAATCAGCCCCAGCATTTT.

This sequence joins TRBV12-3 or TRBV12-4 and TRBJ1-2; 8 nucleotides match TRBD1. The CDR3 consists of 14 residues. V lost 6 bases and J lost 6; bases outside the gene matches: 9. The CDR3 nucleotides read TGTGCCAGCAGGGCATTTCAGGGGGCGCATGGCTACACCTTC. Its translation is CASRAFQGAHGYTF.

This clonotype was counted a few times. This chain's CDR3 is CSGGRTRQGSDTQYF. The CDR3 DNA sequence: TGCAGCGGTGGCCGGACACGACAGGGATCAGATACGCAGTATTTT. V usage is TRBV29-1 and J usage is TRBJ2-3; 7 bases agree with TRBD1. Germline values: CDR1 SQVTM, CDR2 ANQGSEA. J lost 4 bases, V lost 7 bases, and 14 bases had no gene match. The CDR3 has 15 residues.

The rearrangement uses TRBV20-1 and TRBJ1-1; TRBD1 might be the D (5 bases). Germline V gene lookup returns CDR1 DFQATT and CDR2 SNEGSKA (reference sequence). The V and J ends lost 3 bases and 6 bases respectively, with 20 bases between them. The length of the CDR3 is 15 residues. The CDR3 DNA reads TGCAGTGCTAGGTCGGACGGGGGAATGGTGTCTGAAGCTTTCTTT. This codes for CSARSDGGMVSEAFF.

CDR3 coding DNA: TGTGCCAGCAGCCGCTGGCCGCAGTATGGCTACACCTTC. Translating gives CASSRWPQYGYTF. The chain combines TRBV2 with TRBJ1-2; the D is unclear. Between the trimmed V and J ends, which lost 6 bases and 5 bases, there was a span of 13 bases. Germline-derived CDR1 and CDR2 are SNHLY and FYNNEI. The CDR3 is 13 amino acids.

V usage is TRBV4-1 and J usage is TRBJ2-1; 8 bases are shared with TRBD2. The J segment lost 7 bases and the V segment lost 4 bases, leaving 12 bases of the junction unmatched. The CDR3 sequence is 16 residues long. Germline V gene lookup returns CDR1 MGHRA and CDR2 YSYEKL. The CDR3 DNA sequence: TGCGCCAGCAGCCCGGCGGGGGGTACCTCCTCTAATGAGCAGTTCTTC. The encoded protein is CASSPAGGTSSNEQFF.

V and J are TRBV12-3 or TRBV12-4 and TRBJ2-2; D assignment may be TRBD1 or TRBD2 (5 bases each). The CDR3 extends over 13 amino acids. Trimming shortened V by 11 bases and J by 2 bases, and 12 bases separated the two germline ends. DNA of the CDR3: TGTGCCTTCCGGGACGGTAACACCGGGGAGCTGTTTTTT. Its protein is CAFRDGNTGELFF.

The J gene is TRBJ2-7, the V gene TRBV5-1; D is perhaps TRBD2 (5 bases). In germline, CDR1 is SGHRS, CDR2 YFSETQ. Trimming stripped 1 base from V and 3 bases from J, with 11 bases between. The CDR3 runs 14 residues. The CDR3 protein is CASSLIEGRYEQYF. DNA of the CDR3: TGCGCCAGCAGCTTGATAGAGGGTCGCTACGAGCAGTACTTC.